What follows are 29 T cell receptor beta chains derived from one specimen sequenced in a study of blood T cell repertoires in COVID-19. TCRdb keeps only in-frame clones here, not all; method: immunoSEQ multiplex PCR. This sample has tens of thousands of clones, with 70% to 90% found just once. The source material was peripheral blood. The receptors shown here come from a man aged 60 to 69 with acute or convalescent COVID-19.

The rearrangement joins TRBV4-2 to TRBJ1-4; D is unclear. V gave up 1 base and J gave up 5 bases, with 20 bases separating them. Germline V lookup: CDR1 LGHNA, CDR2 YNFKEQ. This CDR3 is built from 18 residues. The DNA for the CDR3 is TGTGCCAGCAGCCAAGGGTATAGTGTAACAGCAGTGAATGAAAAACTGTTTTTT. Translating it yields CASSQGYSVTAVNEKLFF.

The chain recombines TRBV19 with TRBJ2-3; D might be TRBD2 (5 bases). CDR1 and CDR2 from the germline V gene are LNHDA and SQIVND (reference sequence). The CDR3 totals 13 residues. Trimming cost V 6 bases and J 8 bases, with 15 bases left between them. The CDR3 reads CASSGEHRGTQYF. Written as DNA, the CDR3 is TGTGCCAGTAGCGGGGAGCACAGAGGTACGCAGTATTTT.

The chain joins TRBV7-2 to TRBJ2-2; maybe TRBD1 (6 bases). CDR1 is SGHTA and CDR2 is FQGNSA in the germline V gene. V gave up 1 base and J gave up 4 bases, with 10 bases separating them. This CDR3 has 15 residues. CDR3 coding DNA: TGTGCCAGCAGCTTAGGGGGGCTTCGCACCGGGGAGCTGTTTTTT. Protein product: CASSLGGLRTGELFF.

The chain joins TRBV28 to TRBJ2-5; maybe TRBD2 (5 bases). Germline V lookup: CDR1 MDHEN, CDR2 SYDVKM. CDR3 length equals 13 residues. Between the trimmed V and J ends, which lost 3 bases and 4 bases, there was a span of 9 bases. For the CDR3, the DNA is TGTGCCAGCAGTTTGACCAGCGGAGAGACCCAGTACTTC. It encodes CASSLTSGETQYF. Combining the CDR3 with reference TRBV28 and TRBJ2-5 gives the whole variable domain DVKVTQSSRYLVKRTGEKVFLECVQDMDHENMFWYRQDPGLGLRLIYFSYDVKMKEKGDIPEGYSVSREKKERFSLILESASTNQTSMYLCASSLTSGETQYFGPGTRLLVL.

The chain is built from TRBV18 and TRBJ1-1, with TRBD1 as a possible D gene (6 bases). V was cut by 0 bases and J by 5 bases, with 13 bases left in between. Germline CDR1 is KGHSH and CDR2 is LQKENI. This CDR3 comprises 15 residues. DNA of the CDR3: TGTGCCAGCTCACCACCGGGGAGGGGGGGTACTGAAGCTTTCTTT. Residues: CASSPPGRGGTEAFF. The full variable domain, its missing parts supplied by reference TRBV18 and TRBJ1-1, is NAGVMQNPRHLVRRRGQEARLRCSPMKGHSHVYWYRQLPEEGLKFMVYLQKENIIDESGMPKERFSAEFPKEGPSILRIQQVVRGDSAAYFCASSPPGRGGTEAFFGQGTRLTVV.

V gene TRBV3-1 (or the pseudogene TRBV3-2) combines with J gene TRBJ2-3; D uncertain. V lost 2 bases, J lost 0 bases, and 6 bases lay in between. The length of the CDR3 is 14 residues. CDR1 is LGHDT, CDR2 YNNKEL, per germline (reference sequence). CDR3 sequence: CASSQSPSTDTQYF. As DNA, the CDR3 is TGTGCCAGCAGCCAATCCCCTAGCACAGATACGCAGTATTTT.

DNA for the CDR3: TGTGCCAGCAATGGGTCCCACATTTCGGGAGAGACCCAGTACTTC. Translation gives CASNGSHISGETQYF. The chain links TRBV27 to TRBJ2-5; D is unresolved. The CDR3 extends over 15 amino acids. V lost 7 bases, J lost 4 bases, and 19 bases lay in between. Germline CDR1 MNHEY, CDR2 SMNVEV (reference sequence).

V and J are TRBV7-2 and TRBJ1-2; 9 nucleotides agree with TRBD1. Germline V lookup: CDR1 SGHTA, CDR2 FQGNSA. V lost 5 bases and J lost 8; bases outside the gene matches: 6. CDR3 length: 13 residues. CDR3 in amino acids: CASSRTGVSGYTF. The DNA for the CDR3 is TGTGCCAGCAGCAGGACAGGGGTGAGCGGCTACACCTTC.

The chain couples TRBV25-1 to TRBJ1-2, with D hard to call. Trimming removed 4 bases from V and 2 bases from J, with 5 bases in between. The CDR3 consists of 12 residues. CDR1 MGHDK and CDR2 SYGVNS come from the germline V gene. CDR3 in DNA: TGTGCCAGCAGTGCAGCGAACTATGGCTACACCTTC. This sequence encodes CASSAANYGYTF.

The chain couples TRBV28 to TRBJ2-7; TRBD2 agrees at 11 bases. The length of the CDR3 is 16 residues. Germline V gene lookup returns CDR1 MDHEN and CDR2 SYDVKM. The V and J ends lost 0 bases and 1 base, in that order; junction bases with no gene match: 2. The CDR3 reads CASSLWASGRSYEQYF. The CDR3 DNA sequence: TGTGCCAGCAGTTTATGGGCTAGCGGGAGGTCCTACGAGCAGTACTTC.

The chain uses TRBV18 and TRBJ2-3; D gene unclear. CDR3 size: 13 residues. V dropped 0 bases and J dropped 5 bases, with 6 bases sitting between them. CDR1 and CDR2 from the germline V gene are KGHSH and LQKENI. The DNA for the CDR3 is TGTGCCAGCTCACCACCGAGCGTAGATACGCAGTATTTT. Translation gives CASSPPSVDTQYF.

The chain joins TRBV7-3 to TRBJ2-1, with D unclear. CDR3 size: 14 residues. Germline CDR1 is SGHTA and CDR2 is FQGTGA. Trimming removed 4 bases from V and 6 bases from J, with 13 bases in between. As DNA, the CDR3 is TGTGCCAGCAGCTCCGAAGCCTCTAGCAATGAGCAGTTCTTC. Translating it yields CASSSEASSNEQFF. The variable domain in full, completed from reference TRBV7-3 and TRBJ2-1, reads GAGVSQTPSNKVTEKGKYVELRCDPISGHTALYWYRQSLGQGPEFLIYFQGTGAADDSGLPNDRFFAVRPEGSVSTLKIQRTERGDSAVYLCASSSEASSNEQFFGPGTRLTVL.

The chain carries TRBV5-1 and TRBJ2-3, with D possibly matching TRBD2 (6 bases). Germline V gene lookup returns CDR1 SGHRS and CDR2 YFSETQ. The CDR3 sequence is 14 residues long. The V gene lost 0 bases and the J gene lost 4 bases, with 9 bases spanning the gap. Here the CDR3 reads CASSLDLASDTQYF. The CDR3 nucleotides are TGCGCCAGCAGCTTGGATCTAGCGTCAGATACGCAGTATTTT. Combining the CDR3 with reference TRBV5-1 and TRBJ2-3 gives the whole variable domain KAGVTQTPRYLIKTRGQQVTLSCSPISGHRSVSWYQQTPGQGLQFLFEYFSETQRNKGNFPGRFSGRQFSNSRSEMNVSTLELGDSALYLCASSLDLASDTQYFGPGTRLTVL.

The rearrangement uses TRBV10-3 and TRBJ2-3; tentatively, D is TRBD2 (6 bases). Germline CDR1 is ENHRY and CDR2 is SYGVKD. The CDR3 consists of 14 residues. V shed 2 bases and J shed 4 bases, with 10 bases lying between them. The CDR3 here is CAISEPLAPDTQYF. The CDR3 DNA reads as TGTGCCATCAGTGAGCCACTAGCCCCAGATACGCAGTATTTT.

The CDR3 nucleotides read TGTGCCAGCAGGTATATCGCGAGGGCGGAAGCTTTCTTT. It specifies CASRYIARAEAFF. This chain uses TRBV6-5 with TRBJ1-1; D call uncertain. Germline CDR1 reads MNHEY; CDR2 reads SVGAGI. V lost 6 bases, J lost 8 bases, and 16 bases lay in between. The CDR3 totals 13 residues.

The V gene is TRBV6-4, the J gene TRBJ2-5; TRBD1 might be the D (5 bases). Trimming removed 6 bases from V and 13 bases from J, with 9 bases in between. This CDR3 region has 9 residues. Germline V lookup: CDR1 MRHNA, CDR2 SNTAGT. Here the CDR3 reads CASRLRGYF. CDR3 bases: TGTGCCAGCAGGCTAAGGGGGTACTTC.

The rearrangement joins TRBV19 to TRBJ1-2; D ambiguous. V was cut by 5 bases and J by 7 bases, with 14 bases left in between. This CDR3 has 13 amino acids. Germline-derived CDR1 and CDR2 are LNHDA and SQIVND (reference sequence). The CDR3 nucleotides read TGTGCCAGTAGTCGCCAGTCGAACCCTGGCTACACCTTC. This codes for CASSRQSNPGYTF.

The chain has TRBV5-5 and TRBJ1-2; D might be TRBD1 (5 bases). Germline V gene lookup returns CDR1 SGHKS and CDR2 YYEKEE (reference sequence). Trimming removed 0 bases at V and 7 bases at J, with 13 bases between. This CDR3 has 14 amino acids. The CDR3 protein is CASSLEQALGGYTF. The CDR3 region has the DNA TGTGCCAGCAGCTTGGAACAGGCGCTTGGTGGCTACACCTTC.

This chain connects TRBV4-3 to TRBJ2-1; 11 nucleotides line up with TRBD2. The CDR3 totals 18 residues. V trimming: 0 bases; J trimming: 6 bases; junction bases outside the gene matches: 10. In germline, CDR1 is LGHNA, CDR2 YSLEER. The CDR3 loop is CASSQDRVAGGLGNEQFF. The CDR3 DNA follows: TGCGCCAGCAGCCAAGATCGGGTAGCGGGGGGGCTTGGCAATGAGCAGTTCTTC.

This clone was found a few times. The chain links TRBV19 to TRBJ2-7; 8 nucleotides match TRBD2. Germline V gene data show CDR1 as LNHDA and CDR2 as SQIVND (reference sequence). J lost 6 bases, V lost 2 bases, and 9 bases had no gene match. The CDR3 is 15 amino acids. The CDR3 sequence is CASSISGSGAGEQYF. The CDR3 region has the DNA TGTGCCAGTAGTATATCCGGTAGCGGGGCAGGCGAGCAGTACTTC.

The chain is built from TRBV14 and TRBJ2-7; tentative D call: TRBD1 (6 bases). V was shortened by 4 bases and J by 3 bases, with 10 bases between the two germline ends. Germline values: CDR1 SGHDN, CDR2 FVKESK. The CDR3 length is 13 residues. Here the CDR3 reads CASSPRGGYEQYF. The CDR3 nucleotides read TGTGCCAGCAGCCCCAGGGGCGGCTACGAGCAGTACTTC.

This clone is a singleton in its sample. V gene TRBV7-9 combines with J gene TRBJ2-4, with D maybe TRBD1 (6 bases). The V end was cut by 4 bases, the J end by 5 bases, with 21 bases between. This CDR3 has 17 residues. In germline, CDR1 is SEHNR, CDR2 FQNEAQ (reference sequence). The DNA for the CDR3 is TGTGCCAGCAGCTACTCCCCTAACAGAAACAGGGAAAACATTCAGTACTTC. Amino acids: CASSYSPNRNRENIQYF.

The chain recombines TRBV20-1 with TRBJ2-2; 8 bases are shared with TRBD1. The CDR3 runs 15 residues. Looked up from germline, CDR1 is DFQATT and CDR2 is SNEGSKA (reference sequence). V lost 3 bases to trimming and J lost 4 bases; unmatched junction nucleotides: 7. The CDR3: CSASFRTGSTGELFF. CDR3 in DNA: TGCAGTGCTAGTTTTCGGACAGGGTCCACCGGGGAGCTGTTTTTT.

V usage is TRBV5-4 and J usage is TRBJ2-2; 10 nucleotides line up with TRBD2. This CDR3 contains 16 residues. Per the germline V gene, CDR1 is SGHNT and CDR2 is YYREEE (reference sequence). Trimming removed 3 bases from V and 6 bases from J; junction bases left unmatched: 8. CDR3 DNA sequence: TGTGCCAGCAGCTATGAGCGGGGGGGCCTATCCGGGGAGCTGTTTTTT. Translating it yields CASSYERGGLSGELFF.

The rearrangement uses TRBV19 and TRBJ1-5, with D tentatively TRBD1 (6 bases). V was pared by 1 base and J by 5 bases, with 12 bases between. CDR1 and CDR2 from the germline V gene are LNHDA and SQIVND (reference sequence). This CDR3 has 15 amino acids. The CDR3 loop is CASSIVQGYYQPQHF. For the CDR3, the DNA is TGTGCCAGTAGTATAGTACAGGGATACTATCAGCCCCAGCATTTT. The full variable domain, completed using reference TRBV19 and TRBJ1-5, is DGGITQSPKYLFRKEGQNVTLSCEQNLNHDAMYWYRQDPGQGLRLIYYSQIVNDFQKGDIAEGYSVSREKKESFPLTVTSAQKNPTAFYLCASSIVQGYYQPQHFGDGTRLSIL.

The chain is built from TRBV27 and TRBJ1-6; 7 bases are shared with TRBD1. J gave up 0 bases and V 2 bases, and 7 bases lay outside the gene matches. Germline CDR1 reads MNHEY; CDR2 reads SMNVEV (reference sequence). The CDR3 has 18 amino acids. The CDR3 reads CASSLGQVPFSYNSPLHF. For the CDR3, the DNA is TGTGCCAGCAGTTTAGGACAGGTTCCCTTCTCCTATAATTCACCCCTCCACTTT.

V is TRBV5-1 and J is TRBJ2-3; 10 positions match TRBD2. The junction had 6 bases not matched to a gene; V was cut back by 0 bases and J by 2 bases. Germline CDR1 SGHRS, CDR2 YFSETQ. The CDR3 spans 17 residues. The CDR3, as DNA: TGCGCCAGCAGCTTGGGTTTAGCGGGAGGTTTCACAGATACGCAGTATTTT. Protein: CASSLGLAGGFTDTQYF.

This clone has a single count. The V gene is TRBV28, the J gene TRBJ2-7; TRBD2 agrees at 7 bases. V was clipped by 9 bases and J by 7 bases; unmatched bases: 6. Looked up from germline, CDR1 is MDHEN and CDR2 is SYDVKM. The CDR3 totals 11 residues. CDR3 sequence: CASSRGWEQYF. The CDR3 DNA reads as TGTGCCAGTTCGCGGGGGTGGGAGCAGTACTTC.

V and J are TRBV18 and TRBJ1-4; TRBD1 might be the D (5 bases). The germline gives CDR1 KGHSH, CDR2 LQKENI. V lost 6 bases, J lost 2 bases, and 13 bases lay in between. This CDR3 contains 15 residues. CDR3 residues: CASSRTTVTNEKLFF. The CDR3 DNA is TGTGCCAGCTCCCGGACGACAGTTACTAATGAAAAACTGTTTTTT. Full variable domain (outside the CDR3, taken from reference TRBV18 and TRBJ1-4): NAGVMQNPRHLVRRRGQEARLRCSPMKGHSHVYWYRQLPEEGLKFMVYLQKENIIDESGMPKERFSAEFPKEGPSILRIQQVVRGDSAAYFCASSRTTVTNEKLFFGSGTQLSVL.